The 27 T cell receptor beta chains reported below all come from one sample, sequenced in a study of control samples from healthy donors and cancer patients. Here immunoSEQ multiplex PCR was the method, and the copy in TCRdb shows in-frame clones only, minus some. The sample holds 95,000 to 100,000 clones, roughly 91% seen once. The source material was blood. The receptors shown here come from a man aged 25 to 45 in good health.

The rearrangement uses TRBV2 and TRBJ1-5; 8 nucleotides align to TRBD1. This CDR3 has 14 residues. The germline CDR1 and CDR2 sequences are SNHLY and FYNNEI. V was clipped by 8 bases and J by 2 bases; unmatched bases: 5. The CDR3 region is CASEGTGGNQPQHF. In DNA form, the CDR3 reads TGTGCCAGCGAAGGGACAGGCGGCAATCAGCCCCAGCATTTT.

This chain joins TRBV10-3 and TRBJ2-2, with D unclear. CDR3 length equals 12 residues. Trimming left V 6 bases short and J 7 bases short, with 9 bases between. CDR1 and CDR2 (germline): ENHRY, SYGVKD. In DNA form, the CDR3 reads TGTGCCATCAGGCGGTTCGGCGGGGAGCTGTTTTTT. It yields the protein CAIRRFGGELFF.

The chain combines TRBV28 with TRBJ2-7; 12 nucleotides align to TRBD2. CDR1 and CDR2 from the germline V gene are MDHEN and SYDVKM. The CDR3 is 19 residues long. The J segment lost 4 bases and the V segment lost 4 bases, leaving 17 bases of the junction unmatched. Here the CDR3 DNA reads TGTGCCAGCAGTTCCGCGACTAGCGGGAGATTACTCGGACCATACGAGCAGTACTTC. This gives the protein CASSSATSGRLLGPYEQYF.

This chain links TRBV30 with TRBJ1-1; 9 positions agree with TRBD1. Looked up from germline, CDR1 is GTSNPN and CDR2 is SVGIG (reference sequence). The length of the CDR3 is 13 residues. V trimming: 5 bases; J trimming: 3 bases; junction bases outside the gene matches: 4. CDR3 in amino acids: CAWADRGYTEAFF. In nucleotides, the CDR3 is TGTGCCTGGGCCGACAGGGGGTACACTGAAGCTTTCTTT. Full variable domain (missing parts from reference TRBV30 and TRBJ1-1): SQTIHQWPATLVQPVGSPLSLECTVEGTSNPNLYWYRQAAGRGLQLLFYSVGIGQISSEVPQNLSASRPQDRQFILSSKKLLLSDSGFYLCAWADRGYTEAFFGQGTRLTVV.

V is TRBV30 and J is TRBJ1-1; D unresolved. V dropped 0 bases and J dropped 0 bases, with 11 bases sitting between them. Per the germline V gene, CDR1 is GTSNPN and CDR2 is SVGIG (reference sequence). This CDR3 has 15 residues. The CDR3 loop is CAWSVLAVMNTEAFF. CDR3 nucleotides: TGTGCCTGGAGTGTACTAGCTGTAATGAACACTGAAGCTTTCTTT.

This sequence joins TRBV25-1 and TRBJ2-5; the match to TRBD2 covers 11 bases. In germline, CDR1 is MGHDK, CDR2 SYGVNS. There are 18 residues in the CDR3. V was pared by 1 base and J by 5 bases, with 12 bases of the junction left unmatched. The CDR3 here is CASSESPSGRPRGETQYF. CDR3 DNA: TGTGCCAGCAGTGAATCTCCTAGCGGGAGGCCTAGGGGGGAGACCCAGTACTTC. The whole variable domain, filled in from reference TRBV25-1 and TRBJ2-5, reads EADIYQTPRYLVIGTGKKITLECSQTMGHDKMYWYQQDPGMELHLIHYSYGVNSTEKGDLSSESTVSRIRTEHFPLTLESARPSHTSQYLCASSESPSGRPRGETQYFGPGTRLLVL.

The rearrangement links TRBV7-8 to TRBJ2-7; D gene uncertain. The CDR3 extends over 14 amino acids. Trimming removed 1 base at V and 2 bases at J, with 9 bases between. Per the germline V gene, CDR1 is SGHVS and CDR2 is FQNEAQ. The CDR3 loop reads CASSLDQLTYEQYF. The DNA of the CDR3 is TGTGCCAGCAGCTTAGACCAGCTTACCTACGAGCAGTACTTC.

The DNA of the CDR3 is TGTGCCATCAATCGGGTCGGGGTTTTTGGCACAGATACGCAGTATTTT. Translation: CAINRVGVFGTDTQYF. The chain recombines TRBV10-3 with TRBJ2-3; the D gene is possibly TRBD2 (5 bases). CDR1 and CDR2 from the germline V gene are ENHRY and SYGVKD. The V gene lost 7 bases and the J gene lost 1 base, with 18 bases spanning the gap. There are 16 residues in the CDR3.

The genes are TRBV18 and TRBJ1-5; possible D gene TRBD1, 6 bases. The CDR3 contains 16 residues. From germline, CDR1 is KGHSH and CDR2 LQKENI. The V end was cut by 5 bases, the J end by 2 bases, with 16 bases between. CDR3 sequence: CASSSLGPGGNQPQHF. CDR3 sequence (DNA): TGTGCCAGCTCATCTCTCGGACCAGGGGGCAATCAGCCCCAGCATTTT.

The rearrangement joins TRBV2 to TRBJ2-1, with a possible D match to TRBD1 (5 bases). Trimming took off 6 bases at V and 1 base at J, with 10 bases between the two ends. Per the germline V gene, CDR1 is SNHLY and CDR2 is FYNNEI. CDR3 length: 14 residues. CDR3 in DNA: TGTGCCAGCAGAGAGACAGAATCCTACAATGAGCAGTTCTTC. It translates to CASRETESYNEQFF.

This rearrangement joins TRBV6-5 to TRBJ2-7; D gene uncertain. Germline values: CDR1 MNHEY, CDR2 SVGAGI. The CDR3 extends over 13 amino acids. Deletions cut 5 bases from V and 5 bases from J, with 13 bases between. DNA for the CDR3: TGTGCCAGCAGTCTCCCCCCAGGCAACGAGCAGTACTTC. Its protein product is CASSLPPGNEQYF.

CDR3 sequence: CASSGGGSKETQYF. CDR3 DNA: TGTGCCAGCAGTGGGGGGGGCAGTAAAGAGACCCAGTACTTC. The V gene is TRBV2, the J gene TRBJ2-5; D is perhaps TRBD2 (7 bases). The CDR3 runs to 14 residues. Trimming shortened V by 4 bases and J by 3 bases, and 12 bases separated the two germline ends. Germline CDR1 and CDR2: SNHLY and FYNNEI.

The chain recombines TRBV5-6 with TRBJ2-1, with TRBD2 identical over 11 bases. The CDR3 totals 12 residues. Trimming at V came to 2 bases and at J to 15 bases, leaving 4 bases not matched to a gene. The germline gives CDR1 SGHDT, CDR2 YYEEEE. CDR3: CASSLLAGVLFF. For the CDR3, the DNA is TGTGCCAGCAGCTTACTAGCGGGAGTGCTGTTCTTC.

The V and J genes are TRBV19 and TRBJ1-1, with TRBD1 as a possible D gene (5 bases). V lost 7 bases and J 1 base, leaving 16 bases between the germline ends. This CDR3 spans 15 amino acids. Germline CDR1 and CDR2: LNHDA and SQIVND (reference sequence). Written as DNA, the CDR3 is TGTGCCAGTACCCTTACCGGGACTGCGAACACTGAAGCTTTCTTT. This codes for CASTLTGTANTEAFF.

This clone has more than one count but fewer than ten. The CDR3 region is CASRRNPGPSSGNTIYF. CDR3 DNA sequence: TGTGCCAGTAGAAGAAATCCGGGGCCTAGCTCTGGAAACACCATATATTTT. The rearrangement links TRBV19 to TRBJ1-3; TRBD1 is a possible D gene (5 bases). The CDR3 is 17 amino acids. The germline V gene encodes CDR1 LNHDA and CDR2 SQIVND (reference sequence). Trimming took 6 bases from V and 0 from J, leaving 18 bases between them. Combining the CDR3 with reference TRBV19 and TRBJ1-3 gives the whole variable domain DGGITQSPKYLFRKEGQNVTLSCEQNLNHDAMYWYRQDPGQGLRLIYYSQIVNDFQKGDIAEGYSVSREKKESFPLTVTSAQKNPTAFYLCASRRNPGPSSGNTIYFGEGSWLTVV.

The J gene is TRBJ1-3, the V gene TRBV19, with D perhaps TRBD1 (6 bases). The germline gives CDR1 LNHDA, CDR2 SQIVND (reference sequence). The CDR3 is 15 residues long. Deletions cut 0 bases from V and 7 bases from J, with 13 bases between. In DNA form, the CDR3 reads TGTGCCAGTAGTATAGACGGGGGCAAGAGGAACACCATATATTTT. Amino acid sequence: CASSIDGGKRNTIYF.

The CDR3 DNA follows: TGTGCCAGCAGTTTCAAGGGACAGGGGGCCTCATATGGCTACACCTTC. Translation gives CASSFKGQGASYGYTF. This chain uses TRBV6-5 with TRBJ1-2; 12 bases fit TRBD1. Germline V lookup: CDR1 MNHEY, CDR2 SVGAGI. The CDR3 is 16 amino acids. The ends lost 4 bases at V and 5 bases at J; junction bases unmatched: 8.

This chain uses TRBV7-8 with TRBJ2-7; 9 nucleotides agree with TRBD2. After removal of 2 bases from V and 3 bases from J, the junction contained 5 bases not matched to a gene. Germline V gene lookup returns CDR1 SGHVS and CDR2 FQNEAQ. The CDR3 sequence is 15 residues long. The CDR3 DNA follows: TGTGCCAGCAGCTTACTAGCGGGACCCTTCTACGAGCAGTACGTC. Protein sequence: CASSLLAGPFYEQYV.

The rearrangement uses TRBV7-2 and TRBJ2-2, with 8 nucleotides matching TRBD2. The CDR3 runs to 17 residues. Germline V gene data show CDR1 as SGHTA and CDR2 as FQGNSA. With 3 bases clipped from V and 4 bases from J, the junction kept 10 bases outside the gene matches. Written as DNA, the CDR3 is TGTGCCAGCAGCTTGGTCTCAAGCGGGAGAGGCACCGGGGAGCTGTTTTTT. Residues: CASSLVSSGRGTGELFF.

The gene calls are TRBV6-5 and TRBJ2-7; a possible D gene is TRBD1 (6 bases). The CDR3 is 13 amino acids. CDR1 is MNHEY, CDR2 SVGAGI, per germline. V was clipped by 6 bases and J by 3 bases, with 12 bases between them. The CDR3: CASSPGTIYEQYV. Written as DNA, the CDR3 is TGTGCCAGCAGCCCGGGGACAATCTACGAGCAGTACGTC.

The chain combines TRBV6-4 with TRBJ1-2; TRBD1 matches at 7 bases. The CDR3 contains 15 residues. V lost 5 bases and J lost 4; bases outside the gene matches: 10. Germline V gives CDR1 MRHNA, CDR2 SNTAGT. The CDR3 DNA sequence: TGTGCCAGCAGTCCAGGGGGGCGCTTTTCCTATGGCTACACCTTC. The encoded protein is CASSPGGRFSYGYTF.

The chain recombines TRBV6-4 with TRBJ2-3; 12 positions match TRBD2. The CDR3 extends over 15 amino acids. From germline, CDR1 is MRHNA and CDR2 SNTAGT. The trim removed 6 bases at V and 4 bases at J, leaving 5 bases unmatched. The chain's CDR3 is CASRSTSGGADTQYF. CDR3 bases: TGTGCCAGCAGATCGACTAGCGGGGGTGCAGATACGCAGTATTTT.

This chain uses TRBV6-5 with TRBJ2-7; D possibly corresponds to TRBD2 (5 bases). The V end was cut by 5 bases, the J end by 2 bases, with 13 bases between. The germline V gene has CDR1 MNHEY and CDR2 SVGAGI. This CDR3 is 14 amino acids long. DNA for the CDR3: TGTGCCAGCAGTACGATAAGCGGACCCTACGAGCAGTACTTC. Protein: CASSTISGPYEQYF.

The gene calls are TRBV10-3 and TRBJ2-1; possibly TRBD2 for D (5 bases). Trimming shortened V by 2 bases and J by 7 bases, and 9 bases separated the two germline ends. The length of the CDR3 is 13 residues. The germline V gene encodes CDR1 ENHRY and CDR2 SYGVKD. The CDR3 spells CAISENSGNEQFF. CDR3 DNA: TGTGCCATCAGTGAGAATTCGGGGAATGAGCAGTTCTTC.

The V gene is TRBV30, the J gene TRBJ1-5; D not certain. The CDR3 length is 12 residues. The V end was cut by 0 bases, the J end by 4 bases, with 4 bases between. Germline loops: CDR1 GTSNPN, CDR2 SVGIG (reference sequence). The CDR3 reads CAWSVRNQPQHF. CDR3 nucleotide sequence: TGTGCCTGGAGTGTACGGAATCAGCCCCAGCATTTT.

This sequence joins TRBV30 and TRBJ1-2; 9 bases are shared with TRBD1. The CDR3 runs to 17 residues. The germline V gene encodes CDR1 GTSNPN and CDR2 SVGIG (reference sequence). The J segment lost 8 bases and the V segment lost 0 bases, leaving 16 bases of the junction unmatched. The CDR3 reads CAWSVYRTGVQVRGYTF. In nucleotides, the CDR3 is TGTGCCTGGAGTGTATATAGGACAGGGGTCCAGGTGCGAGGCTACACCTTC. The full variable domain, with the rest looked up from reference TRBV30 and TRBJ1-2, is SQTIHQWPATLVQPVGSPLSLECTVEGTSNPNLYWYRQAAGRGLQLLFYSVGIGQISSEVPQNLSASRPQDRQFILSSKKLLLSDSGFYLCAWSVYRTGVQVRGYTFGSGTRLTVV.

CDR3 amino acids: CASRGGLGHSPLHF. The CDR3 nucleotides read TGTGCCAGCAGGGGAGGGCTCGGCCATTCACCCCTCCACTTT. The V gene is TRBV6-5, the J gene TRBJ1-6; no definite D call. This CDR3 has 14 residues. Germline loops: CDR1 MNHEY, CDR2 SVGAGI. V lost 6 bases and J lost 8, with 14 bases in between.